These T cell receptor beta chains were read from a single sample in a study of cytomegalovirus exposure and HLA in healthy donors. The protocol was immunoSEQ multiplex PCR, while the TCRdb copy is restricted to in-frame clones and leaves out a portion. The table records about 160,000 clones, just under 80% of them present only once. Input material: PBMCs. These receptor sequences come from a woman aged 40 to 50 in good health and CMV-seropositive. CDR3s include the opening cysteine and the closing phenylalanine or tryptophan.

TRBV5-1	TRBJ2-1	CASSLDTNNEQFF
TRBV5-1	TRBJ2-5	CASSWASGGLQETQYF
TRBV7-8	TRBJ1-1	CASSFAGTGNTEAFF
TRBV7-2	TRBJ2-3	CASSLSTFPDTQYF
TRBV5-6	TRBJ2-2	CASTRQVTGELFF
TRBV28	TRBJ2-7	CASSFHLGELSYEQYF
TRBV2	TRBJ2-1	CASSDDRGRLPEQFF
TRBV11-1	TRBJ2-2	CASSLEPSGGKTGELFF
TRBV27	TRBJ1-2	CASRGTGRNYGYTF
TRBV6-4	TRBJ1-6	CASSREGQPYSPLHF
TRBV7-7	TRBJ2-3	CASSPDRVNTQYF
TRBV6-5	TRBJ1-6	CASSYRGSSPLHF
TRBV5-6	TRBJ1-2	CASSRTRVGYTF
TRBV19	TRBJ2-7	CASSISTSGRLLSYEQYF
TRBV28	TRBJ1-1	CASTSSGFTEAFF
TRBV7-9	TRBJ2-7	CASRASGQSLFEQYF
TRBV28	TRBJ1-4	CASSFFGLVTNEKLFF
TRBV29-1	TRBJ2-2	CSVVLAGNTGELFF
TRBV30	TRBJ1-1	CAWSAVGGTEAFF
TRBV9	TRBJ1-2	CASSVIDRVDGYTF
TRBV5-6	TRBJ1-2	CASSLILGYGYTF
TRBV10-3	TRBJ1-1	CATRGFRENTEAFF
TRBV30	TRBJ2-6	CAWGHETGAGANVLTF
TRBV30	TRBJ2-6	CAWRGRDQSSGANVLTF
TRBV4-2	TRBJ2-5	CASSQAPEETQYF
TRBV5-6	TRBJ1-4	CASSLLQGGATNEKLFF
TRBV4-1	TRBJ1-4	CASSQETEHRDSIKKLFF
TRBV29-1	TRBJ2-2	CSVERGTGELFF
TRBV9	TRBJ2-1	CASSVVPGGTGEQFF
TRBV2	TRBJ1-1	CARERDRMNTEAFF
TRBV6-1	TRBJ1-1	CASSETGEFYTEAFF
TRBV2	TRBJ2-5	CASSQGALQETQYF
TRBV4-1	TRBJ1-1	CASSQQGNLNTEAFF
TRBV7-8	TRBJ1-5	CASSLGGGGSQPQHF
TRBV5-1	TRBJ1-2	CASRNTGVADYGYTF
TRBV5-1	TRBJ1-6	CASKVGEYNSPLHF
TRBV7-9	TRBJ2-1	CSSSLEVTGSYNEQFF
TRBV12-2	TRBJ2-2	CASRRGFLQLKNTGELFF
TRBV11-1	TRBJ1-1	CASSLGGQNTEAFF
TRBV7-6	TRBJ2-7	CASSSPGLAGGRGDEQYF
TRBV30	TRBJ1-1	CAWDPRGSAVVNTEAFF
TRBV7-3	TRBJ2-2	CASSLTGGGALGELFF
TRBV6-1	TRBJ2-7	CASSDGTSGRAYEQYF
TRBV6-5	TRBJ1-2	CASSYPGQGASGYTF
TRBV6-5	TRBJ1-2	CASSSRVENGYTF
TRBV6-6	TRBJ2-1	CASSGGYNEQFF
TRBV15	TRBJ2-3	CATSRASGPQGAAFGQYF
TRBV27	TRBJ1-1	CASSLSGTGVTEAFF
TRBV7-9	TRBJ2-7	CASSRTSGGAAYEQYF
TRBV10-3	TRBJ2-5	CAISGGAGETQYF
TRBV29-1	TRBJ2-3	CSVVRGTDTQYF
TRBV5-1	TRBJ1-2	CASSASGTGEGYTF
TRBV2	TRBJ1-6	CASSNRTGSRSPLHF
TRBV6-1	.	CASSALSGEGYEQYF